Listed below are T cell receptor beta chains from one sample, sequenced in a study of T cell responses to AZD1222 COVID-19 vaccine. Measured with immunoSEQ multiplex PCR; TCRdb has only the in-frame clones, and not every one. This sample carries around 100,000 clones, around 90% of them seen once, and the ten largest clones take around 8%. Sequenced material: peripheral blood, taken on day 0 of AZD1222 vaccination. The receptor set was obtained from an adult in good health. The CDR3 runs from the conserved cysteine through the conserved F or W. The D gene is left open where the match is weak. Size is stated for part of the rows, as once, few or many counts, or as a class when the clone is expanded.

DNA: TGTGCCAGCAGCTCGGGGACTAGCGGGGGTATGGGGCAGTTCTTC
CDR3: CASSSGTSGGMGQFF
J: TRBJ2-1
length: 15
V: TRBV5-4
D: TRBD2
size: NA

DNA: TGTGCCAGCAAGCCTAGCGGGGGTGAAGAGCAGTTCTTC
CDR3: CASKPSGGEEQFF
J: TRBJ2-1
length: 13
V: TRBV6-4
D: TRBD2
size: NA

DNA: TGTGCCACCAGTGATTTGCTTGGCTACACCTTC
CDR3: CATSDLLGYTF
J: TRBJ1-2
length: 11
V: TRBV24-1
D: NA
size: NA

DNA: TGTGCCAGCAGCTTCCCCAACCCCACCGGGGAGCTGTTTTTT
CDR3: CASSFPNPTGELFF
J: TRBJ2-2
length: 14
V: TRBV5-6
D: NA
size: NA

DNA: TGTGCCAGCAGTTACCCGGCTGGGGACTACGAGCAGTACTTC
CDR3: CASSYPAGDYEQYF
J: TRBJ2-7
length: 14
V: TRBV6-2/TRBV6-3
D: NA
size: NA

DNA: TGTGCCAGCAGCACCGGAAAGCAGGGAGAGACCCAGTACTTC
CDR3: CASSTGKQGETQYF
J: TRBJ2-5
length: 14
V: TRBV28
D: NA
size: NA

DNA: TGTGCCAGCAGCTCCTCAGTGAACACTGAAGCTTTCTTT
CDR3: CASSSSVNTEAFF
J: TRBJ1-1
length: 13
V: TRBV7-6
D: NA
size: NA

DNA: TGTGCCAGCAGCTCCTCGTTTAGCTCCTACGAGCAGTACTTC
CDR3: CASSSSFSSYEQYF
J: TRBJ2-7
length: 14
V: TRBV5-4
D: NA
size: NA

DNA: TGTGCCAGCAGTTTAGCCGGGCTTGAAGCTTTCTTT
CDR3: CASSLAGLEAFF
J: TRBJ1-1
length: 12
V: TRBV12-3/TRBV12-4
D: NA
size: NA

DNA: TGTGCCAGCAGTTCAGGGGGACAGAGCCCCTATGGCTACACCTTC
CDR3: CASSSGGQSPYGYTF
J: TRBJ1-2
length: 15
V: TRBV27
D: TRBD1
size: NA

DNA: TGTGCCAGCAGCTCCCCCCCCGGGGCTTTCTTT
CDR3: CASSSPPGAFF
J: TRBJ1-1
length: 11
V: TRBV7-9
D: NA
size: few

DNA: TGTGCCACCATCACAGGGGCATCCTATAATTCACCCCTCCACTTT
CDR3: CATITGASYNSPLHF
J: TRBJ1-6
length: 15
V: TRBV24-1
D: TRBD1
size: NA

DNA: TGTGCCAGCAGTTATTCACAGGGAACGATCTCCTACGAGCAGTACTTC
CDR3: CASSYSQGTISYEQYF
J: TRBJ2-7
length: 16
V: TRBV27
D: NA
size: few

DNA: TGTGCCAGCAAGTACGGAAACACCATATATTTT
CDR3: CASKYGNTIYF
J: TRBJ1-3
length: 11
V: TRBV6-5
D: NA
size: NA

DNA: TGTGCCAGCAGCTCCTCTAGCGGGGGATACACCGGGGAGCTGTTTTTT
CDR3: CASSSSSGGYTGELFF
J: TRBJ2-2
length: 16
V: TRBV7-9
D: TRBD2
size: NA

DNA: TGTGCCAGCAGCGCGGGACAGGGGACCTACAATGAGCAGTTCTTC
CDR3: CASSAGQGTYNEQFF
J: TRBJ2-1
length: 15
V: TRBV5-4
D: TRBD1
size: NA

DNA: TGTGCCAGCAGCTTAGAGGCGAGTCAGCCCCAGCATTTT
CDR3: CASSLEASQPQHF
J: TRBJ1-5
length: 13
V: TRBV7-9
D: NA
size: NA

DNA: TGTGCCAGCAGTTTATACGACAGGGGTAGACACGAGCAGTACTTC
CDR3: CASSLYDRGRHEQYF
J: TRBJ2-7
length: 15
V: TRBV28
D: TRBD1
size: NA

DNA: TGTGCCAGCTCACAACGGGGGAATAACGGGGAAAAACTGTTTTTT
CDR3: CASSQRGNNGEKLFF
J: TRBJ1-4
length: 15
V: TRBV18
D: NA
size: NA

DNA: TGTGCCAGCAGCTTAGACAGCTTTCACGGTCCCAATCAGCCCCAGCATTTT
CDR3: CASSLDSFHGPNQPQHF
J: TRBJ1-5
length: 17
V: TRBV7-9
D: NA
size: NA

DNA: TGTGCCAGCAGCTTCTGGGGTCAGCCCCAGCATTTT
CDR3: CASSFWGQPQHF
J: TRBJ1-5
length: 12
V: TRBV5-4
D: NA
size: NA

DNA: TGTGCCAGCAGCCCCCGGGGTAGCAATCAGCCCCAGCATTTT
CDR3: CASSPRGSNQPQHF
J: TRBJ1-5
length: 14
V: TRBV6-2/TRBV6-3
D: NA
size: once

DNA: TGCAGCGTTGGGGCGGGGCGCGAAAAACTGTTTTTT
CDR3: CSVGAGREKLFF
J: TRBJ1-4
length: 12
V: TRBV29-1
D: NA
size: NA

DNA: TGTGCCAGCTCACCACTCTTAGCTGAAGCTTTCTTT
CDR3: CASSPLLAEAFF
J: TRBJ1-1
length: 12
V: TRBV18
D: NA
size: NA

DNA: TGTGCCAGCAGTGGTACGGAGGGTACGCAGTATTTT
CDR3: CASSGTEGTQYF
J: TRBJ2-3
length: 12
V: TRBV2
D: NA
size: NA

DNA: TGTGCCAGCAGTTCCTTGGGGCCCCGTTTGAATGAGCAGTTCTTC
CDR3: CASSSLGPRLNEQFF
J: TRBJ2-1
length: 15
V: TRBV6-5
D: NA
size: NA

DNA: TGTGCCAGCTCACCCGGACAGGGGGCCACGGATGGCTACACCTTC
CDR3: CASSPGQGATDGYTF
J: TRBJ1-2
length: 15
V: TRBV18
D: TRBD1
size: NA

DNA: TGTGCCAGCAGCAAAGGCCTCGTCTCTGGAAACACCATATATTTT
CDR3: CASSKGLVSGNTIYF
J: TRBJ1-3
length: 15
V: TRBV6-2/TRBV6-3
D: NA
size: NA

DNA: TGTGCCAGCAGTCACTCCGGGACAGTAAACACTGAAGCTTTCTTT
CDR3: CASSHSGTVNTEAFF
J: TRBJ1-1
length: 15
V: TRBV6-5
D: TRBD1
size: NA

DNA: TGTGCCAGCAGCAACCCGGGGGAGACTGAAGCTTTCTTT
CDR3: CASSNPGETEAFF
J: TRBJ1-1
length: 13
V: TRBV7-3
D: NA
size: NA

DNA: TGTGCCAGCAGCCTAACAGGGGCCTACGAGCAGTACTTC
CDR3: CASSLTGAYEQYF
J: TRBJ2-7
length: 13
V: TRBV5-8
D: TRBD1
size: NA

DNA: TGTGCCAGCTCCAGGGCCCAAGAGACCCAGTACTTC
CDR3: CASSRAQETQYF
J: TRBJ2-5
length: 12
V: TRBV18
D: NA
size: once

DNA: TGTGCCAGCAGCCCAACGGTTAGGGCCACTGAAGCTTTCTTT
CDR3: CASSPTVRATEAFF
J: TRBJ1-1
length: 14
V: TRBV21-1
D: NA
size: NA

DNA: TGTGCCAGCAGTCCGGACAGGAGGTGGGGGCAGTTCTTC
CDR3: CASSPDRRWGQFF
J: TRBJ2-1
length: 13
V: TRBV12-3/TRBV12-4
D: TRBD1
size: once

DNA: TGCGCCAGCGCACCCGGGGCCGCGAACACCGGGGAGCTGTTTTTT
CDR3: CASAPGAANTGELFF
J: TRBJ2-2
length: 15
V: TRBV4-3
D: NA
size: NA

DNA: TGTGCCAGCAGTGAATACCTTCCCCGGGACAGGGACGGCTATGGCTACACCTTC
CDR3: CASSEYLPRDRDGYGYTF
J: TRBJ1-2
length: 18
V: TRBV2
D: TRBD1
size: NA

DNA: TGTGCCAGCAGCCAAGACAGGTGGATCTACTTC
CDR3: CASSQDRWIYF
J: TRBJ2-5
length: 11
V: TRBV14
D: NA
size: NA

DNA: TGTGCCAGCAGCTTAGGGGGATCAGGGGAGGGCTTGTTCTTC
CDR3: CASSLGGSGEGLFF
J: TRBJ2-1
length: 14
V: TRBV7-9
D: NA
size: NA

DNA: TGCGCCAGCACCCCCTGGGGGGGGGATCACACTGAAGCTTTCTTT
CDR3: CASTPWGGDHTEAFF
J: TRBJ1-1
length: 15
V: TRBV5-1
D: NA
size: once

DNA: TGTGCCAGCAGCGTAGCTGAGGGGGCATCGGGAAACACCATATATTTT
CDR3: CASSVAEGASGNTIYF
J: TRBJ1-3
length: 16
V: TRBV9
D: TRBD1
size: NA

DNA: TGTGCCAGCAGTCCCTCGACAGGGCTCGTTGCCTATGGCTACACCTTC
CDR3: CASSPSTGLVAYGYTF
J: TRBJ1-2
length: 16
V: TRBV27
D: TRBD1
size: NA

DNA: TGCAGCACGCGGACAGCCTACGAGCAGTACTTC
CDR3: CSTRTAYEQYF
J: TRBJ2-7
length: 11
V: TRBV29-1
D: NA
size: once

DNA: TGTGCCTGGAGCAGAGAAGACAGCCACTATGGCTACACCTTC
CDR3: CAWSREDSHYGYTF
J: TRBJ1-2
length: 14
V: TRBV30
D: NA
size: once

DNA: TGTGCCAGCAGTGAACTAGGGAACACCGGGGAGCTGTTTTTT
CDR3: CASSELGNTGELFF
J: TRBJ2-2
length: 14
V: TRBV6-4
D: NA
size: NA

DNA: TGCGCCAGCAGCTTGTCCGTGGGTAACTATGGCTACACCTTC
CDR3: CASSLSVGNYGYTF
J: TRBJ1-2
length: 14
V: TRBV5-1
D: NA
size: NA

DNA: TGCGCCAGCAGCCACCCCCGGACAGGGGGGATCGCCGGGGAGCTGTTTTTT
CDR3: CASSHPRTGGIAGELFF
J: TRBJ2-2
length: 17
V: TRBV4-3
D: TRBD1
size: NA

DNA: TGTGCCAGTAGTACCGAGGGGGGTGGGCTTGAGCAGTTCTTC
CDR3: CASSTEGGGLEQFF
J: TRBJ2-1
length: 14
V: TRBV19
D: NA
size: NA

DNA: TGCAGCGTTGAAGTCGGGACAGGGGCAACATACGAGCAGTACTTC
CDR3: CSVEVGTGATYEQYF
J: TRBJ2-7
length: 15
V: TRBV29-1
D: TRBD1
size: NA

DNA: TGTGCCTGGAACCCGGGCAGTCAAGAGACCCAGTACTTC
CDR3: CAWNPGSQETQYF
J: TRBJ2-5
length: 13
V: TRBV30
D: NA
size: NA